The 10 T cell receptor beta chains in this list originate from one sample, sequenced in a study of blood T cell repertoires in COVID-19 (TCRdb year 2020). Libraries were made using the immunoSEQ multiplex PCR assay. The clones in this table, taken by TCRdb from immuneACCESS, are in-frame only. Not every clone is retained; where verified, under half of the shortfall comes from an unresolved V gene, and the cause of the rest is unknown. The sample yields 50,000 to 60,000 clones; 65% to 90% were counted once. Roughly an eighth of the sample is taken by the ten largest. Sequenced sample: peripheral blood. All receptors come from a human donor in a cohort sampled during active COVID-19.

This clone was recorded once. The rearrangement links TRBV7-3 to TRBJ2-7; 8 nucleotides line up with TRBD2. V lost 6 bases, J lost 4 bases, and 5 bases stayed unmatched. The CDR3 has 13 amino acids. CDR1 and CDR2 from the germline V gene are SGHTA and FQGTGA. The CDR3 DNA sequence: TGTGCCAGCAGGTCGAGCGGGAGATACGAGCAGTACTTC. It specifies CASRSSGRYEQYF.

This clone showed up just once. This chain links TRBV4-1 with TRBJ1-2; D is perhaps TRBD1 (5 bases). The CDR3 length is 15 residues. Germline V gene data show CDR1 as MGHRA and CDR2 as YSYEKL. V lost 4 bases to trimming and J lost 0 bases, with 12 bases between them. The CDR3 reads CASSPGGFANYGYTF. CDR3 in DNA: TGCGCCAGCAGCCCCGGGGGTTTTGCTAACTATGGCTACACCTTC.

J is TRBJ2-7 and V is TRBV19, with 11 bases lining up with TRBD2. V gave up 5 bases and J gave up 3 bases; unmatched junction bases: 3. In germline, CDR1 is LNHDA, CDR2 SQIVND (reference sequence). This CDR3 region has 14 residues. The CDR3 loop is CASSDSGRDYEQYF. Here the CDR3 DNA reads TGTGCCAGTAGTGATAGCGGGAGGGACTACGAGCAGTACTTC. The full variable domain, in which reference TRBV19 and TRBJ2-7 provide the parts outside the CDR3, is DGGITQSPKYLFRKEGQNVTLSCEQNLNHDAMYWYRQDPGQGLRLIYYSQIVNDFQKGDIAEGYSVSREKKESFPLTVTSAQKNPTAFYLCASSDSGRDYEQYFGPGTRLTVT.

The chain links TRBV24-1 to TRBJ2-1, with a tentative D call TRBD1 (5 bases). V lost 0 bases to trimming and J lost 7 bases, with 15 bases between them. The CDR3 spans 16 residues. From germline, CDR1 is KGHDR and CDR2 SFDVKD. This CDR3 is CATSDLRRGRENEQFF. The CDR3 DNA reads TGTGCCACCAGTGATTTGCGGCGAGGCAGGGAAAATGAGCAGTTCTTC.

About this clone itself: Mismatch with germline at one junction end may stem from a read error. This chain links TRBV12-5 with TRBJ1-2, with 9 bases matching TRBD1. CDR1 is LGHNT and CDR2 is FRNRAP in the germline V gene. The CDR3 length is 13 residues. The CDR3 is CASGLVERDRDAF. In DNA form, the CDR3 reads TGTGCTAGTGGTTTGGTAGAGAGGGACAGGGACGCCTTC.

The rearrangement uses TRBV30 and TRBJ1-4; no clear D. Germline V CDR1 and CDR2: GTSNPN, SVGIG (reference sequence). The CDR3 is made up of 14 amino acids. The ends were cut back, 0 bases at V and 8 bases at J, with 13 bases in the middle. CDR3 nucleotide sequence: TGTGCCTGGAGTGTATCGAGGGTTGAGGAAAAACTGTTTTTT. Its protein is CAWSVSRVEEKLFF.

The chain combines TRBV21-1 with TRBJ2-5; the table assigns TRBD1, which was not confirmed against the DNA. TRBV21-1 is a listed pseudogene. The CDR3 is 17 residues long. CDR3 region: CASSKQGWQGVKETQYF. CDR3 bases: TGTGCCAGCAGCAAACAGGGATGGCAGGGGGTAAAAGAGACCCAGTACTTC.

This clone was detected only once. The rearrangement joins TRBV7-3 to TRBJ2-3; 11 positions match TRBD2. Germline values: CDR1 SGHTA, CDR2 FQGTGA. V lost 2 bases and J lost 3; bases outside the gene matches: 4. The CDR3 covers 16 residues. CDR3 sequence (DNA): TGTGCCAGCAGCTTAGGGATAGCGGGAGGGACAGATACGCAGTATTTT. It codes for CASSLGIAGGTDTQYF.

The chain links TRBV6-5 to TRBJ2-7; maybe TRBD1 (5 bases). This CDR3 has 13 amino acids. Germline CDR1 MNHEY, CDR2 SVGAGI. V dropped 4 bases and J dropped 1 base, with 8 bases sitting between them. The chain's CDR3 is CASSFRDSYEQYF. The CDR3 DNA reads TGTGCCAGCAGTTTCAGGGATTCCTACGAGCAGTACTTC.

The CDR3 loop is CASSDGGRGPGGPQHF. The CDR3 DNA sequence: TGCGCCAGCAGTGATGGGGGCAGGGGTCCGGGGGGGCCCCAGCATTTT. This rearrangement joins TRBV10-2 to TRBJ1-5; perhaps TRBD1 as D (6 bases). CDR1 WSHSY and CDR2 SAAADI come from the germline V gene. V was cut by 3 bases and J by 9 bases, with 21 bases left in between. CDR3 length: 16 residues.